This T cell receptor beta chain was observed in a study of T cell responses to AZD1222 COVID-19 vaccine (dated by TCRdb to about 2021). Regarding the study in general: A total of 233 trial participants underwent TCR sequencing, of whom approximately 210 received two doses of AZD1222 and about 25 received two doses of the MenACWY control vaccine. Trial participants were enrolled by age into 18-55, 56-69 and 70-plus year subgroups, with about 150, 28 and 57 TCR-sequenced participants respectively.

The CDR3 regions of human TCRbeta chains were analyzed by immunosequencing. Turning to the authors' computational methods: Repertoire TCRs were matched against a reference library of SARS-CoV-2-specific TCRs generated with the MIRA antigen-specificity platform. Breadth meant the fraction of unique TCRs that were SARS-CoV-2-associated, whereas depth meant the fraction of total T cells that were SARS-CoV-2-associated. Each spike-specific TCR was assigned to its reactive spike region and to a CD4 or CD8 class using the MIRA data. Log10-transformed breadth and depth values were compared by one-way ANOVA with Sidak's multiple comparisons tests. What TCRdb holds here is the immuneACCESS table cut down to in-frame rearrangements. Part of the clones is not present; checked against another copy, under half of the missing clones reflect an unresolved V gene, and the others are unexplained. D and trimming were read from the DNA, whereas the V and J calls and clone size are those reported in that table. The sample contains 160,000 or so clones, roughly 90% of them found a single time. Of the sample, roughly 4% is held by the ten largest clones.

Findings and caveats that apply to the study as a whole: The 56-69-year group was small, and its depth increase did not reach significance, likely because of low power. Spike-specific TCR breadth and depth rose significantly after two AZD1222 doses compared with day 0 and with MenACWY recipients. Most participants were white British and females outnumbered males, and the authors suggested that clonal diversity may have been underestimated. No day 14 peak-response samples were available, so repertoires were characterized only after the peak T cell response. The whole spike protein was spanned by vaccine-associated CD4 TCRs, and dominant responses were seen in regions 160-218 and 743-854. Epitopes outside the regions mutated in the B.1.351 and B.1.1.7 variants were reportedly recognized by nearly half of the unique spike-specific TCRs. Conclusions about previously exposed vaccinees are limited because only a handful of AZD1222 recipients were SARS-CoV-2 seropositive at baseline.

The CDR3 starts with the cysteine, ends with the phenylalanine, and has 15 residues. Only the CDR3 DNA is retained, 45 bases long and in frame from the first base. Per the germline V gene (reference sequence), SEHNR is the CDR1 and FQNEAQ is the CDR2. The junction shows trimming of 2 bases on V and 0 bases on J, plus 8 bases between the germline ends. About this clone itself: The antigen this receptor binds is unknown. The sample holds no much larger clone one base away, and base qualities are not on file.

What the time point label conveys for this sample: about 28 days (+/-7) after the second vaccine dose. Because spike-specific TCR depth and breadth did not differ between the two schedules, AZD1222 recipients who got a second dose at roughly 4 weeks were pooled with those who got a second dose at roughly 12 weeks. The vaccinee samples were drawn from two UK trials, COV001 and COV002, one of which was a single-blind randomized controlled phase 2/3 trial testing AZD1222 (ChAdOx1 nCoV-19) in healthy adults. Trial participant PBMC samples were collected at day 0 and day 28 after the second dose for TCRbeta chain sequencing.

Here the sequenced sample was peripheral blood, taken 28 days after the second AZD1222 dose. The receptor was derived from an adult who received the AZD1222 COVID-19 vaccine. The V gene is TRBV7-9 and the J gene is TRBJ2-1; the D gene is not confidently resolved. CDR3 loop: CASSLTPYSYNEQFF. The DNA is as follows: TGTGCCAGCAGCTTAACCCCTTACTCCTACAATGAGCAGTTCTTC.